This T cell receptor (beta chain) was documented in a study of Graves' ophthalmopathy and Graves' hyperthyroidism. Remarks on this clonotype: Its target is not known. At one end the junction does not follow the germline gene, possibly because of a read error.

Amplification targeted the TCR beta CDR3 regions, with RNA transcripts as the source material. First-round RT-PCR with HTBI primers preceded a second-round multiplex PCR. TCRdb reprocessed the multiplex PCR reads via MiXCR and lists one record per CDR3 protein. Seen here are 150,000 to 200,000 distinct CDR3 sequences, around 39% observed once, and the top ten hold roughly 8.9%. Points from the study as a whole: Discrimination between ophthalmopathy and stable hyperthyroidism by a 13-signature model showed roughly 88% sensitivity and over 70% specificity. In blood appeared most of the expanded thyroid clonotypes whose frequency exceeded 0.001.

This CDR3 is built from 12 residues. The material sequenced was peripheral blood. The TCR was taken from a man aged 25-45 years with Graves' ophthalmopathy. The rearrangement joins TRBV12-3 or TRBV12-4 to TRBJ2-7; no definite D call. CDR3: CASTSLSSEQYF. For the CDR3, the DNA is TGTGCCAGCACCTCTCTATCCTCCGAGCAGTACTTC.